This TCR beta chain was recovered during a study of early T cells in non-severe SARS-CoV-2 infection. Whole-study context: Sequencing input comprised bulk RNA from unsorted whole blood; chain pairing was not available.

The CDR3 is made up of 16 amino acids. V dropped 4 bases and J dropped 3 bases, with 18 bases sitting between them. Germline V CDR1 and CDR2: SSHAT, FNYEAQ (reference sequence). Researchers tagged individual cDNA molecules with unique molecular identifiers. TCRdb recomputed calls from the 5' RACE reads with MiXCR, one row per CDR3 protein. The sample contains some 67,000 distinct CDR3 sequences, about 13% of which appear only once. The TCR was taken from an adult who was a healthcare worker with PCR-confirmed SARS-CoV-2 infection or an uninfected control (not recorded which). The V call is TRBV7-7, the J call TRBJ1-2, with D perhaps TRBD1 (6 bases). Specimen: whole blood. CDR3 region: CASSSGPGGLDYGYTF. The DNA for the CDR3 is TGTGCCAGCAGCTCAGGACCGGGGGGCCTTGACTATGGCTACACCTTC.